The 17 T cell receptor beta chains in this list originate from one sample, sequenced in a study of T cells after posttransplantation cyclophosphamide. Sequencing was performed with immunoSEQ multiplex PCR; in TCRdb, only in-frame clones are kept and a portion is missing. This table holds 25,000 or so clones, roughly 83% found once. The sample was PBMCs. These receptors were collected from an older woman with a blood cancer, CMV-positive, and with a related stem cell donor.

The chain joins TRBV6-5 to TRBJ1-4; 9 nucleotides match TRBD1. The CDR3 length is 15 residues. Germline V CDR1 and CDR2: MNHEY, SVGAGI. V lost 10 bases and J lost 5; bases outside the gene matches: 11. As DNA, the CDR3 is TGTGCCACCCGCACAGGGGGCGCGGAGAATGAAAAACTGTTTTTT. It yields the protein CATRTGGAENEKLFF.

The chain combines TRBV6-1 with TRBJ1-2, with a weak D call TRBD1 (5 bases). This CDR3 region has 14 residues. Per germline, CDR1 MNHNS and CDR2 SASEGT. Trimming left V 7 bases short and J 4 bases short, with 16 bases between. The CDR3 reads CASTPRGGLYGYTF. The CDR3, as DNA: TGTGCCAGCACCCCAAGGGGCGGTCTCTATGGCTACACCTTC.

This clone was found a few times. The chain combines TRBV10-1 with TRBJ2-7; 8 bases fit TRBD2. The junction had 15 bases not matched to a gene; V was cut back by 11 bases and J by 0 bases. Germline V CDR1 and CDR2: WNHNN, SYGVQD (reference sequence). The CDR3 covers 16 residues. CDR3 coding DNA: TGCGCCTGCCCGACTAGCGAAATATCGAGCTCCTACGAGCAGTACTTC. Translation gives CACPTSEISSSYEQYF.

The chain is built from TRBV6-1 and TRBJ2-5, with D uncertain. Germline lookup yields CDR1 MNHNS and CDR2 SASEGT. The CDR3 runs 14 residues. Trimming pared 3 bases from V and 5 bases from J, leaving 13 bases between. DNA for the CDR3: TGTGCCAGCAGTGACATGGAGACTTTGGAGACCCAGTACTTC. It codes for CASSDMETLETQYF.

The CDR3 loop is CASSRGTKETQYF. The CDR3 bases are TGCGCCAGCAGCCGCGGGACTAAGGAGACCCAGTACTTC. This chain uses TRBV10-1 with TRBJ2-5; 7 nucleotides match TRBD2. The CDR3 extends over 13 amino acids. The germline CDR1 and CDR2 sequences are WNHNN and SYGVQD (reference sequence). Unmatched junction bases numbered 6, after V lost 6 bases and J lost 5 bases.

The chain carries TRBV6-5 and TRBJ2-7; TRBD2 agrees at 14 bases. Per the germline V gene, CDR1 is MNHEY and CDR2 is SVGAGI. The CDR3 sequence is 13 residues long. The V gene end was trimmed by 11 bases and the J gene end by 8 bases; junction bases not matched to a gene: 8. CDR3 nucleotides: TGTGCCGCGGGACTAGCGGGAGTTGTCCAGCAGTACTTC. Translating it yields CAAGLAGVVQQYF.

This chain joins TRBV30 and TRBJ1-5; D perhaps matches TRBD1 (5 bases). There are 13 residues in the CDR3. Germline V lookup: CDR1 GTSNPN, CDR2 SVGIG (reference sequence). V was clipped by 5 bases and J by 3 bases, with 11 bases between them. CDR3 residues: CAWGGQPNQPQHF. The CDR3 DNA reads as TGTGCCTGGGGTGGACAACCCAATCAGCCCCAGCATTTT.

The gene calls are TRBV10-3 and TRBJ2-7; TRBD2 aligns across 10 bases. Germline CDR1 is ENHRY and CDR2 is SYGVKD. J lost 10 bases, V lost 0 bases, and 6 bases had no gene match. The CDR3 loop spans 14 amino acids. CDR3 sequence: CAISESASGSPQYF. The CDR3 DNA follows: TGTGCCATCAGTGAGTCGGCTAGCGGGAGCCCTCAGTACTTC.

V usage is TRBV15 and J usage is TRBJ2-3, with D maybe TRBD2 (5 bases). Trimming took 1 base from V and 4 from J, leaving 9 bases between them. The CDR3 length is 14 residues. Germline V gene lookup returns CDR1 LNHNV and CDR2 YYDKDF (reference sequence). CDR3 in amino acids: CATSRGKRPDTQYF. The DNA of the CDR3 is TGTGCCACCAGCAGAGGGAAGCGGCCAGATACGCAGTATTTT.

V usage is TRBV10-2 and J usage is TRBJ2-2; the D gene is possibly TRBD2 (5 bases). The CDR3 is 13 amino acids. The germline CDR1 and CDR2 sequences are WSHSY and SAAADI. Between the trimmed V and J ends, which lost 8 bases and 5 bases, there was a span of 12 bases. CDR3 residues: CASGELVTGELFF. CDR3 in DNA: TGCGCCAGCGGAGAACTAGTGACCGGGGAGCTGTTTTTT.

This chain joins TRBV15 and TRBJ2-1, with 13 nucleotides matching TRBD2. The CDR3 has 15 amino acids. Germline lookup yields CDR1 LNHNV and CDR2 YYDKDF (reference sequence). The trim removed 8 bases at V and 6 bases at J, leaving 7 bases unmatched. Here the CDR3 DNA reads TGTGCCACCGAAAGACTAGCGGGAGGACTCAATGAGCAGTTCTTC. Translation: CATERLAGGLNEQFF.

This clone was seen only once. The chain uses TRBV13 and TRBJ2-7, with TRBD2 matching 13 bases. Per the germline V gene, CDR1 is PRHDT and CDR2 is FYEKMQ (reference sequence). This CDR3 spans 16 amino acids. V shed 5 bases, J shed 3 bases, and the junction held 7 bases outside the gene matches. The chain's CDR3 is CASSPRGTSGIYEQYF. The CDR3 DNA reads as TGTGCCAGCAGCCCCCGGGGGACTAGCGGGATCTACGAGCAGTACTTC.

The chain links TRBV29-1 to TRBJ1-1, with 7 bases identical to TRBD1. Germline V lookup: CDR1 SQVTM, CDR2 ANQGSEA. This CDR3 has 17 amino acids. The V and J ends lost 0 bases and 2 bases, in that order; junction bases with no gene match: 12. The CDR3 nucleotides read TGCAGCGTTGAAGACCGGGGACAGAGGAACTTCAACACTGAAGCTTTCTTT. As protein: CSVEDRGQRNFNTEAFF. The full variable domain, completed using reference TRBV29-1 and TRBJ1-1, is SAVISQKPSRDICQRGTSLTIQCQVDSQVTMMFWYRQQPGQSLTLIATANQGSEATYESGFVIDKFPISRPNLTFSTLTVSNMSPEDSSIYLCSVEDRGQRNFNTEAFFGQGTRLTVV.

This chain links TRBV6-1 with TRBJ2-2, with unresolved D. Looked up from germline, CDR1 is MNHNS and CDR2 is SASEGT. The CDR3 contains 15 residues. V was pared by 3 bases and J by 0 bases, with 8 bases between. CDR3 protein: CASSDGLTNTGELFF. The CDR3 region has the DNA TGTGCCAGCAGTGATGGCCTGACGAACACCGGGGAGCTGTTTTTT.

The V gene is TRBV10-3, the J gene TRBJ2-2; 11 bases agree with TRBD1. With 6 bases clipped from V and 4 bases from J, the junction kept 4 bases outside the gene matches. The V gene's germline CDR1 is ENHRY and CDR2 SYGVKD. The CDR3 totals 15 residues. The CDR3, as DNA: TGTGCCATCAGAGCCGGGACAGGGGGCACCGGGGAGCTGTTTTTT. Residues: CAIRAGTGGTGELFF.

This rearrangement joins TRBV29-1 to TRBJ2-1, with a possible D match to TRBD2 (5 bases). V dropped 4 bases and J dropped 8 bases, with 12 bases sitting between them. The CDR3 extends over 12 amino acids. The germline V gene encodes CDR1 SQVTM and CDR2 ANQGSEA. The CDR3, as DNA: TGCAGCGTTGGAGGACTTACCTATGAGCAGTTCTTC. It translates to CSVGGLTYEQFF.

The rearrangement links TRBV27 to TRBJ1-2; D possibly corresponds to TRBD1 (5 bases). Germline lookup yields CDR1 MNHEY and CDR2 SMNVEV (reference sequence). The CDR3 has 16 residues. The ends were cut back, 8 bases at V and 6 bases at J, with 25 bases in the middle. CDR3 DNA: TGTGCCAGCCGAAAAGCCCTAATCCAGGGTGTTGATGGCTACACCTTC. Amino acid sequence: CASRKALIQGVDGYTF.